The present T cell receptor beta chain was sequenced within a study of blood T cell repertoires in COVID-19. Background on the study: T cells, B-cell-depleted T cells, or PBMCs supplied cDNA or gDNA.

In the authors' methods: Quantification of nucleated cells was approximated via reference gene primer amplification. TCRdb keeps only in-frame clones here, not all; method: immunoSEQ multiplex PCR. That table gives V, J and clone size, and the DNA gave D and trimming. The table lists roughly 100,000 clones, around 90% of them singletons. This clone appeared once. In germline, CDR1 is KGHDR, CDR2 SFDVKD. V lost 6 bases and J 2 bases, leaving 14 bases between the germline ends. The CDR3 is made up of 15 amino acids. This sequence was found in a human donor in a cohort sampled during active COVID-19. The chain has TRBV24-1 and TRBJ2-3, with D possibly TRBD2 on 5 matching bases. Sequencing was performed on peripheral blood. CDR3 residues: CATSSTADPTDTQYF. The DNA for the CDR3 is TGTGCCACCAGTTCCACAGCGGATCCCACAGATACGCAGTATTTT.